This TCR beta chain was sequenced for a study of shared clonotypes between healthy human individuals. The replicate PCRs on unsorted PBMC were given about 300 ng DNA, which is 25,000 to 35,000 T cell genomes. The repertoire was sequenced with immunoSEQ multiplex PCR; TCRdb's copy has only in-frame clones and lacks some. This table holds fewer than 600,000 clones, 70% to 80% found once. Germline V gives CDR1 MNHEY, CDR2 SMNVEV (reference sequence). The CDR3 is made up of 13 amino acids. Trimming shortened V by 2 bases and J by 5 bases, and 6 bases separated the two germline ends. Study-wide results and caveats: Specimens sampled were limited to blood, with tissue repertoires likely differing.

Donors comprised only Caucasian adults living in Nashville, Tennessee. As regards this clone: The antigen is undetermined.

The gene calls are TRBV27 and TRBJ2-2; tentatively, D is TRBD1 (5 bases). The source is a middle-aged woman in good health. Some clones in this sample may be carry-over from other donors' samples. The sequenced sample was PBMCs. The DNA of the CDR3 is TGTGCCAGCAGTTTAAAGGGGACCGGGGAGCTGTTTTTT. Translation gives CASSLKGTGELFF.